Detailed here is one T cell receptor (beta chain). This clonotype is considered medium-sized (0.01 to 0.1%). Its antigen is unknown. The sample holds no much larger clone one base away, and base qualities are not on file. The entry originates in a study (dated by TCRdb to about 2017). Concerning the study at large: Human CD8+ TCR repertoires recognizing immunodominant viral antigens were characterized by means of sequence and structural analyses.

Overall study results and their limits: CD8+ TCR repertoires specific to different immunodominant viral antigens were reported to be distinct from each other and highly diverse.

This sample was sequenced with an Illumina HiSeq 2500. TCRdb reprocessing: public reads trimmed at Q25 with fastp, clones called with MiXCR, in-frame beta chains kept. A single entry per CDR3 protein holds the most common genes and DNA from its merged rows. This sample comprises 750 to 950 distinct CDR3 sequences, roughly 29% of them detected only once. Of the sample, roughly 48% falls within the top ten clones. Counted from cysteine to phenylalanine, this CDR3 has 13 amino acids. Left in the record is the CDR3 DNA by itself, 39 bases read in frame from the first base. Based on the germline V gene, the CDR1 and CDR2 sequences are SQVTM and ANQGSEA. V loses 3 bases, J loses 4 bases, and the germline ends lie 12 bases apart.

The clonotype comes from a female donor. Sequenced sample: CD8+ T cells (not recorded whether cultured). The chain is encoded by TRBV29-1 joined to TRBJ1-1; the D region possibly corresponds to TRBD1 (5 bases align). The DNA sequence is TGCAGCGTTGAGGGCCGGGGGACCACTGAAGCTTTCTTT. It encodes CSVEGRGTTEAFF.